Listed below are T cell receptor beta chains from one sample, sequenced in a study of T cells after yellow fever vaccination. TCRdb called the 5' RACE reads again in MiXCR, with one record for every CDR3 protein. The repertoire consists of approximately 580,000 distinct CDR3 sequences, with 17% occurring once and the leading ten covering roughly 17%. The sequences come from PBMCs, collected about 5 days after the first yellow fever vaccination. The receptors were sampled from a man between 18 and 29 years old who received the YFV17D yellow fever vaccine. Each CDR3 is given with its conserved first and last residue. D genes are given only for firm matches. Clone sizes are given selectively: once, few, many, or a class where the clone is expanded.

>TRBJ1-2|-|-|TRBV5-1
TGCGCCAGCAGCTACGACAGGCGGGGCTACACCTTC
CASSYDRRGYTF
>TRBJ2-2|-|TRBD2|TRBV2
TGTGCCAGCATCCTGACTAGCGGAAACACCGGGGAGCTGTTTTTT
CASILTSGNTGELFF
>TRBJ2-1|-|TRBD2|TRBV6-2/TRBV6-3
TGTGCCAGCAGTTACTCTCGCGGGGGGGCAATTGGCAATGAGCAGTTCTTC
CASSYSRGGAIGNEQFF
>TRBJ2-3|-|-|TRBV4-1
TGCGCCAGCAGCGCTCGACAGGAGAACACAGATACGCAGTATTTT
CASSARQENTDTQYF
>TRBJ2-4|few|-|TRBV6-2/TRBV6-3
TGTGCCAGCAGTTACGGCGGGGCCAAAAACATTCAGTACTTC
CASSYGGAKNIQYF
>TRBJ1-2|-|-|TRBV6-1
TGTGCCAGCAGGGACAGTGGGACAAGACTCTATGGCTACACCTTC
CASRDSGTRLYGYTF
>TRBJ1-5|-|-|TRBV4-1
TGCGCCAGCAGCCAAGAGGGGAAGGGGTACCAGCCCCAGCATTTT
CASSQEGKGYQPQHF
>TRBJ2-1|many|TRBD2|TRBV2
TGTGCCAGCAGTGAAGAAATCGGGGGGGATTTCTTCTCCTACAATGAGCAGTTCTTC
CASSEEIGGDFFSYNEQFF
>TRBJ1-2|-|-|TRBV19
TGTGCCAGTAGTGCGGCGTTCTATGGCTACACCTTC
CASSAAFYGYTF
>TRBJ2-1|few|TRBD2|TRBV5-4
TGTGCCACCCACCAAGGACTAGCGGGGGGGAACAATGAGCAGTTCTTC
CATHQGLAGGNNEQFF
>TRBJ2-1|few|-|TRBV7-9
TGTGCCAGCAGCTCCCAGGGGCCCCTAAAGAACAATGAGCAGTTCTTC
CASSSQGPLKNNEQFF
>TRBJ2-3|many|TRBD1|TRBV5-6
TGTGCCAGCAGCTCTCTGAAGGGGGCGGCAGATACGCAGTATTTT
CASSSLKGAADTQYF
>TRBJ1-1|many|-|TRBV20-1
TGCAGTGCTAGAGATAGGAGAAACACTGAAGCTTTCTTT
CSARDRRNTEAFF
>TRBJ2-7|once|TRBD1|TRBV5-4
TGTGCCAGCAGTAGTCGGGACAGCTCCTACGAGCAGTACTTC
CASSSRDSSYEQYF
>TRBJ2-5|few|-|TRBV30
TGTGCCTGGAGTGTAACAGAGACCCAGTACTTC
CAWSVTETQYF
>TRBJ1-6|few|-|TRBV10-3
TGTGCCATCAGTGAGTTTGAGGGGGAGAGCTCCTATAATTCACCCCTCCACTTT
CAISEFEGESSYNSPLHF
>TRBJ2-1|few|-|TRBV11-2
TGTGCCAGCAGCTTACTTTACGGAGCGGACAATGAGCAGTTCTTC
CASSLLYGADNEQFF
>TRBJ2-1|few|-|TRBV3-1
TGTGCCAGCAGCCAAGACGGCTGGGGCTCCTACAATGAGCAGTTCTTC
CASSQDGWGSYNEQFF
>TRBJ2-3|-|TRBD2|TRBV5-1
TGCGCCAGCAGCTTTGTACCATCCGCCGCCGCGGGAGTCCCAGATACGCAGTATTTT
CASSFVPSAAAGVPDTQYF
>TRBJ2-4|once|-|TRBV7-8
TGTGCCAGCAGCCTACCATGGGCCAAAAACATTCAGTACTTC
CASSLPWAKNIQYF
>TRBJ2-5|-|TRBD2|TRBV3-1
TGTGCCAGCAGCCACCTAGCGGGGGGCCCCCAAGAGACCCAGTACTTC
CASSHLAGGPQETQYF
>TRBJ2-2|-|-|TRBV6-5
TGTGCCAGCAGTTTCACGGTACACGGGGAGCTGTTTTTT
CASSFTVHGELFF